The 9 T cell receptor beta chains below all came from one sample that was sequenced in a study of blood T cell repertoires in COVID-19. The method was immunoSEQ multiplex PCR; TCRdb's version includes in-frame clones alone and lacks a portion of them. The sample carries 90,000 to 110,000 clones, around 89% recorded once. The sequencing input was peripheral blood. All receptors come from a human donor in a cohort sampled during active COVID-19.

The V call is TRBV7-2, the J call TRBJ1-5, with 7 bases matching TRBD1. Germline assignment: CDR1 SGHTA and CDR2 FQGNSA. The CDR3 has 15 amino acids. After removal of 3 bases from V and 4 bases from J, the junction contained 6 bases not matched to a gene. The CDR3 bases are TGTGCCAGCAGCTTTGAGGGGGCATGGAATCAGCCCCAGCATTTT. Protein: CASSFEGAWNQPQHF.

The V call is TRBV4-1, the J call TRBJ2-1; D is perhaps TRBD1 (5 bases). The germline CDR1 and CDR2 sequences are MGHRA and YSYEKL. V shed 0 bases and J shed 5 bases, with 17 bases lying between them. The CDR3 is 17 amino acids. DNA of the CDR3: TGCGCCAGCAGCCAAGACTTTGGGGCCGCAAGACACAATGAGCAGTTCTTC. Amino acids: CASSQDFGAARHNEQFF.

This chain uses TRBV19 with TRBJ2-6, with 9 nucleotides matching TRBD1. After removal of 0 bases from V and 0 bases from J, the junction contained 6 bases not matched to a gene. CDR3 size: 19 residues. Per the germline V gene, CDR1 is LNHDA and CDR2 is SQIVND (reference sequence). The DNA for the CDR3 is TGTGCCAGTAGTATAGATCTGGGGACAGGGACCTCTGGGGCCAACGTCCTGACTTTC. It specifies CASSIDLGTGTSGANVLTF.

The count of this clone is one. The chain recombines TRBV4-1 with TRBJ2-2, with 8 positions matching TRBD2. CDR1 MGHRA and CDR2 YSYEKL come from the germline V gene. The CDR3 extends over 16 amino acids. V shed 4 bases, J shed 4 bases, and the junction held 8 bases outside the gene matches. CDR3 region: CASSPPGGPGTGELFF. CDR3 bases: TGCGCCAGCAGCCCCCCGGGAGGGCCCGGCACCGGGGAGCTGTTTTTT.

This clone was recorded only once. The CDR3 loop is CASSLRTSANSYEQYF. The CDR3 region has the DNA TGTGCCAGCAGCTTGAGGACTAGCGCTAACTCCTACGAGCAGTACTTC. The rearrangement joins TRBV5-6 to TRBJ2-7, with 9 bases lining up with TRBD2. V shed 1 base and J 0 bases; nucleotides not matched to a gene: 5. This CDR3 contains 16 residues. Germline CDR1 and CDR2: SGHDT and YYEEEE.

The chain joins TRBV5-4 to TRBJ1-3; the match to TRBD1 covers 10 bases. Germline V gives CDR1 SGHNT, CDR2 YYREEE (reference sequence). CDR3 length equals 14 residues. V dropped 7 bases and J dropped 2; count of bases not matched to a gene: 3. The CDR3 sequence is CASRTGGAGNTIYF. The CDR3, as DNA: TGTGCCAGCCGGACAGGGGGGGCTGGAAACACCATATATTTT.

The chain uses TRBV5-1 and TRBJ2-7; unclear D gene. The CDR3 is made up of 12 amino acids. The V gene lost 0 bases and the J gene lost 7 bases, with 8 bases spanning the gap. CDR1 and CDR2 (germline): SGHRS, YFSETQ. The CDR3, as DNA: TGCGCCAGCAGCTTGGACAGTTGGGAGCAGTACTTC. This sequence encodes CASSLDSWEQYF.

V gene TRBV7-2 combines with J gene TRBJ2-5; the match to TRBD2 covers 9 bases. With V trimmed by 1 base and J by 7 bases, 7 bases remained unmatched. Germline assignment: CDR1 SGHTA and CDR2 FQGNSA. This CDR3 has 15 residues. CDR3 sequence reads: CASSLESGGPGTQYF. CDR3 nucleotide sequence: TGTGCCAGCAGCTTAGAGAGCGGGGGGCCCGGGACCCAGTACTTC.

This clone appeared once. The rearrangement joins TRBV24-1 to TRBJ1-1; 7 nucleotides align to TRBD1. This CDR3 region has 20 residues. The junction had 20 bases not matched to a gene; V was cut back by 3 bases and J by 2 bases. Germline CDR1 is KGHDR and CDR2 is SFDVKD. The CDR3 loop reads CATSDPQGQQGTIFNTEAFF. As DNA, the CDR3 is TGTGCCACCAGTGATCCCCAGGGCCAACAGGGGACGATTTTCAACACTGAAGCTTTCTTT.